Described below is a single T cell receptor beta chain sequence and its context. A clone one base away is much larger, so this may be a read error. Germline CDR1 SGHNT, CDR2 YENEEA. This CDR3 spans 15 amino acids. Deletions cut 3 bases from V and 0 bases from J, with 6 bases between. The source of the sample is a study of cytomegalovirus exposure and HLA in healthy donors. PCR involved 60 Vbeta and 13 Jbeta primers. The protocol was immunoSEQ multiplex PCR, while the TCRdb copy is restricted to in-frame clones and leaves out a portion. The sample consists of around 200,000 clones, approximately 82% of them appearing once.

The gene calls are TRBV11-3 and TRBJ1-6; D gene uncertain. This clonotype originated in a woman between 35 and 50 years old in good health and CMV-seronegative. The sample was PBMCs. The CDR3: CASSFGSSYNSPLHF. DNA of the CDR3: TGTGCCAGCAGCTTTGGGAGCTCCTATAATTCACCCCTCCACTTT.